This T cell receptor beta chain was sequenced during a study of blood T cell repertoires in COVID-19. The V gene end was trimmed by 7 bases and the J gene end by 5 bases; junction bases not matched to a gene: 19. This CDR3 region has 18 residues. In germline, CDR1 is GTSNPN, CDR2 SVGIG (reference sequence). As originally analysed: It was from reference gene primer amplification that nucleated cell counts were estimated. Using immunoSEQ multiplex PCR, the repertoire was profiled, and TCRdb retains in-frame clones only, with some absent. V and J calls and clone size are copied from that table; D and trimming were computed from the DNA. The repertoire has around 31,000 clones, roughly nine tenths of them found once; the top ten carry 16%.

Sample: peripheral blood. The TCR originated in an elderly man with acute or convalescent COVID-19. This chain connects TRBV30 to TRBJ2-5; the match to TRBD2 covers 13 bases. CDR3 in amino acids: CASDRPFTSGGAGETQYF. CDR3 sequence (DNA): TGTGCCTCCGACCGACCCTTTACTAGCGGGGGGGCCGGGGAGACCCAGTACTTC.